The 10 T cell receptor beta chains below all came from one sample that was sequenced in a study of cytomegalovirus exposure and HLA in healthy donors. PCR amplification relied on 60 Vbeta primers (plus 13 Jbeta primers). Here immunoSEQ multiplex PCR was the method, and the copy in TCRdb shows in-frame clones only, minus some. This listing includes about 41,000 clones. The sample was PBMCs. All receptors come from a man younger than 40 in good health and CMV-seronegative.

This chain joins TRBV6-6 and TRBJ2-5; 10 bases map to TRBD2. The CDR3 is made up of 15 amino acids. CDR1 is MNHNY, CDR2 SVGAGI, per germline (reference sequence). The V and J ends lost 5 bases and 5 bases, in that order; junction bases with no gene match: 8. Here the CDR3 reads CASSTSGGAMETQYF. The CDR3 region has the DNA TGTGCCAGCAGTACCAGCGGGGGGGCTATGGAGACCCAGTACTTC.

V gene TRBV15 combines with J gene TRBJ1-1, with 8 bases that match TRBD1. The CDR3 loop spans 13 amino acids. V shed 5 bases and J 3 bases; nucleotides not matched to a gene: 2. Germline V gives CDR1 LNHNV, CDR2 YYDKDF (reference sequence). CDR3 residues: CATSVTGDTEAFF. The CDR3 DNA reads TGTGCCACCAGCGTGACAGGGGACACTGAAGCTTTCTTT. Combining the CDR3 with reference TRBV15 and TRBJ1-1 gives the whole variable domain DAMVIQNPRYQVTQFGKPVTLSCSQTLNHNVMYWYQQKSSQAPKLLFHYYDKDFNNEADTPDNFQSRRPNTSFCFLDIRSPGLGDTAMYLCATSVTGDTEAFFGQGTRLTVV.

Here the CDR3 DNA reads TGTGCCACCAGCGGGATGGACAGTATGAACACTGAAGCTTTCTTT. Protein sequence: CATSGMDSMNTEAFF. V is TRBV15 and J is TRBJ1-1; possibly TRBD1 for D (6 bases). Germline V gene sequence: CDR1 LNHNV, CDR2 YYDKDF (reference sequence). The germline V and J ends were trimmed by 5 bases and 0 bases, with 13 bases remaining between them. There are 15 residues in the CDR3.

The gene calls are TRBV19 and TRBJ1-2, with 8 bases that match TRBD1. This CDR3 region has 13 residues. V trimming: 5 bases; J trimming: 4 bases; junction bases outside the gene matches: 3. The germline V gene encodes CDR1 LNHDA and CDR2 SQIVND (reference sequence). The CDR3, as DNA: TGTGCCAGTAGTGCGACAGGGGTCTATGGCTACACCTTC. It encodes CASSATGVYGYTF. The entire variable domain, with the rest obtained from reference TRBV19 and TRBJ1-2, is as follows: DGGITQSPKYLFRKEGQNVTLSCEQNLNHDAMYWYRQDPGQGLRLIYYSQIVNDFQKGDIAEGYSVSREKKESFPLTVTSAQKNPTAFYLCASSATGVYGYTFGSGTRLTVV.

This chain connects TRBV4-3 to TRBJ1-4; no reliable D call. This CDR3 has 15 residues. Germline V gene lookup returns CDR1 LGHNA and CDR2 YSLEER. Trimming took 3 bases from V and 0 from J, leaving 8 bases between them. Here the CDR3 DNA reads TGCGCCAGCAGCCAGAACAGTGCAACTAATGAAAAACTGTTTTTT. This translates into CASSQNSATNEKLFF.

The chain employs TRBV6-5 and TRBJ2-7, with 7 bases aligning to TRBD1. Germline V gene lookup returns CDR1 MNHEY and CDR2 SVGAGI. J lost 3 bases, V lost 5 bases, and 7 bases had no gene match. This CDR3 contains 14 residues. The CDR3 DNA reads TGTGCCAGCAGTCCGGGACAGTGGAACTACGAGCAGTACTTC. Translated, it gives CASSPGQWNYEQYF.

This rearrangement joins TRBV10-1 to TRBJ1-2; 9 nucleotides agree with TRBD1. This CDR3 has 14 residues. Germline values: CDR1 WNHNN, CDR2 SYGVQD (reference sequence). V dropped 5 bases and J dropped 2; count of bases not matched to a gene: 3. Here the CDR3 reads CASSPTGGNYGYTF. The CDR3, as DNA: TGCGCCAGCAGTCCCACAGGGGGCAACTATGGCTACACCTTC.

As DNA, the CDR3 is TGTGCCAGCAGCGCCGGGACAGACTCTGGAAACACCATATATTTT. Its translation is CASSAGTDSGNTIYF. V gene TRBV9 combines with J gene TRBJ1-3, with 7 bases that match TRBD1. The CDR3 runs to 15 residues. Germline CDR1 reads SGDLS; CDR2 reads YYNGEE. Germline trimming cut 3 bases from V and 0 bases from J; bases unmatched to any gene: 3.

The CDR3 DNA reads TGTGCCAGCAGCTTCCAAACAGGGCTCACTGAAGCTTTCTTT. It translates to CASSFQTGLTEAFF. The chain is built from TRBV7-9 and TRBJ1-1, with D perhaps TRBD1 (6 bases). Germline assignment: CDR1 SEHNR and CDR2 FQNEAQ (reference sequence). The CDR3 length is 14 residues. V shed 3 bases and J shed 4 bases, with 12 bases lying between them.

This chain joins TRBV7-8 and TRBJ2-7, with a tentative D call TRBD1 (6 bases). The CDR3 has 14 amino acids. CDR1 SGHVS and CDR2 FQNEAQ come from the germline V gene. V was cut by 5 bases and J by 2 bases, with 13 bases left in between. The DNA for the CDR3 is TGTGCCAGCAGCGTTGCCGGGACAACCTACGAGCAGTACTTC. Translated, it gives CASSVAGTTYEQYF.